This TCR beta chain came from a study of PD-L1 blockade in urothelial cancer. The wider study: Male sex and bladder-origin urothelial cancer were recorded for about 90% of the roughly 30 patients.

CDR3 length: 14 amino acids. The germline V gene encodes CDR1 KGHSH and CDR2 LQKENI. V was pared by 4 bases and J by 7 bases, with 5 bases of the junction left unmatched. Time point defined: peripheral blood 6 weeks after treatment start. Assay used: immunoSEQ multiplex PCR; TCRdb lists only in-frame clones, some missing. The profile shows 100,000 to 150,000 clones, about 82% of them singletons. The material sequenced was PBMCs, taken around atezolizumab (anti-PD-L1) treatment. The origin of this receptor is a man aged 45-65 years with urothelial cancer. The V call is TRBV18, the J call TRBJ1-5; TRBD1 matches at 9 bases. The CDR3 nucleotides are TGTGCCAGCTCACAAACAGGGGGCGGCCAGCCCCAGCATTTT. Translated, it gives CASSQTGGGQPQHF. The whole variable domain, remainder taken from reference TRBV18 and TRBJ1-5, is NAGVMQNPRHLVRRRGQEARLRCSPMKGHSHVYWYRQLPEEGLKFMVYLQKENIIDESGMPKERFSAEFPKEGPSILRIQQVVRGDSAAYFCASSQTGGGQPQHFGDGTRLSIL.